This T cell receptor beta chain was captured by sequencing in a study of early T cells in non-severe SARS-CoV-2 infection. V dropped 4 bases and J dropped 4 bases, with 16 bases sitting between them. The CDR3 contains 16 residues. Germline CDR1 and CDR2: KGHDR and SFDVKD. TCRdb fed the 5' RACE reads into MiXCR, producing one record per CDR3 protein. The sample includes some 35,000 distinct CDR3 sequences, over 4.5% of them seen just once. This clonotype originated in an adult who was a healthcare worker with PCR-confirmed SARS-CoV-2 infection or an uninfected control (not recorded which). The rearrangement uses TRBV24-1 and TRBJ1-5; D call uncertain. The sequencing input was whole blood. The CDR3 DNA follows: TGTGCCACCAGTGACACCCAGGAGGGTTGGAATCAGCCCCAGCATTTT. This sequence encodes CATSDTQEGWNQPQHF.